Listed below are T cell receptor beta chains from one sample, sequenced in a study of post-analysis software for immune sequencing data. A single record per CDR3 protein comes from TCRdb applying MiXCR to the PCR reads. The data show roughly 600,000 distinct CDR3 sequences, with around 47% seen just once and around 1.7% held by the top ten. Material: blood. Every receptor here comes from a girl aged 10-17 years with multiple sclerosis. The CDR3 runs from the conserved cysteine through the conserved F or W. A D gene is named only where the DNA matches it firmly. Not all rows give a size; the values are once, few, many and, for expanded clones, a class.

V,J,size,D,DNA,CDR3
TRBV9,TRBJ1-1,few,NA,TGTGCCAGCAGCGTAGAGGTGGGGACTGAAGCTTTCTTT,CASSVEVGTEAFF
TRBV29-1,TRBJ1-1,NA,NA,TGCAGCGTTGTAGTTTCCAACACTGAAGCTTTCTTT,CSVVVSNTEAFF
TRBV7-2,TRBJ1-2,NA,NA,TGTGCCAGCAGCCTACTGTACCCCTCTAACTATGGCTACACCTTC,CASSLLYPSNYGYTF
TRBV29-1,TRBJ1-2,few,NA,TGCAGCGTTGACCTCGGGCAGGGTCGGTATGGCTACACCTTC,CSVDLGQGRYGYTF
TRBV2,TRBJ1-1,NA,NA,TGTGCCAGCATCCACACAAACACTGAAGCTTTCTTT,CASIHTNTEAFF
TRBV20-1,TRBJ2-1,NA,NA,TGCAGTGCTAGCCCTGGGGGGTCGGGCAATGAGCAGTTCTTC,CSASPGGSGNEQFF
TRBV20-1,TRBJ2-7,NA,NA,TGCAGTGCTCTATCGGAAAGCTCCTACGAGCAGTACTTC,CSALSESSYEQYF
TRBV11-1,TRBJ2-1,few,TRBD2,TGTGCCAGCAGCTTAGAGACTAGCGGCGATGAGCAGTTCTTC,CASSLETSGDEQFF
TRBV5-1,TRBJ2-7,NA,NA,TGCGCCAGCAGCTTGAGTCGGGGTGCAGTCGTGCAGTACTTC,CASSLSRGAVVQYF
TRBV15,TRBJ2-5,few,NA,TGTGCCACCAGCATCGGGACCAATCGAGAGACCCAGTACTTC,CATSIGTNRETQYF
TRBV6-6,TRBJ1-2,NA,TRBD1,TGTGCCAGCAGTTACTTAGGAGGACAGGGTCCGCCTGGCTACACCTTC,CASSYLGGQGPPGYTF
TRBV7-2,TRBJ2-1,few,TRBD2,TGTGCCAGCAGCTTAGTGCGCGGGAGGGCCGGAAATGAGCAGTTCTTC,CASSLVRGRAGNEQFF
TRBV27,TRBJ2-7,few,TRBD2,TGTGCCAGCAGCCCGGGCGGGAGCAACCGTTACGAGCAGTACTTC,CASSPGGSNRYEQYF
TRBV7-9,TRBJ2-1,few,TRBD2,TGTGCCAGCAGCGTCCTAGCGGGAGGGCCTAATGAGCAGTTCTTC,CASSVLAGGPNEQFF
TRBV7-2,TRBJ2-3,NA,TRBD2,TGTGCCAGCAGCTCTAGCGGGCAAGATACGCAGTATTTT,CASSSSGQDTQYF
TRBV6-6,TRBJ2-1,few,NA,TGTGCCAGCACCGAAGAGACTACTAGAATCTACAATGAGCAGTTCTTC,CASTEETTRIYNEQFF
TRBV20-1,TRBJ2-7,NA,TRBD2,TGCAGTGCACTAGGTCGGCGGGAGGCCTTCTACGAGCAGTACTTC,CSALGRREAFYEQYF
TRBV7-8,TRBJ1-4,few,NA,TGTGCCAGCAGCTTAGTAGGAGGGAACCAACTCGAAAAACTGTTTTTT,CASSLVGGNQLEKLFF
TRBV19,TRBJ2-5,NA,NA,TGTGCCAGTAGTAGCTCCTTTACAGGGGGGGGCCAAGAGACCCAGTACTTC,CASSSSFTGGGQETQYF
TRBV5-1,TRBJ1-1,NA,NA,TGCGCCAGCAGCCGCTCAGTGAACACTGAAGCTTTCTTT,CASSRSVNTEAFF
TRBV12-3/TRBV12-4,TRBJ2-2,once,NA,TGTGCCAGCAGTCAGCAGGGGCTGAGGGGGACCGGGGAGCTGTTTTTT,CASSQQGLRGTGELFF
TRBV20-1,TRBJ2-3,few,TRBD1,TGCAGTGCTTCCGGGACAGAGCTCACAGATACGCAGTATTTT,CSASGTELTDTQYF
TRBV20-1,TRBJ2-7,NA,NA,TGCAGTGCTGCCCACTCTCGGACTTTTCTTTACTCCTACGAGCAGTACTTC,CSAAHSRTFLYSYEQYF
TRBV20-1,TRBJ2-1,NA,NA,TGCAGTGCTAGAGACGGCGGGCGGGAAGGCTATGAGCAGTTCTTC,CSARDGGREGYEQFF
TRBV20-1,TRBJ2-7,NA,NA,TGCAGTGCTCCCAGTAAGGCAACTACAGGGCTGACCGAGCAGTACTTC,CSAPSKATTGLTEQYF
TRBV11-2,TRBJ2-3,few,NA,TGTGCCAGCAGCTTAGGTAGAGGAGGGACAAAAGACACAGATACGCAGTATTTT,CASSLGRGGTKDTDTQYF
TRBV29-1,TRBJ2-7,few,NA,TGCAGCGCCGGGGGCGGGTACGAGCAGTACTTC,CSAGGGYEQYF
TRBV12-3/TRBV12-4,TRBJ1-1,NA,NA,TGTGCCAGCAGGTACTCGGGACACCATAACACTGAAGCTTTCTTT,CASRYSGHHNTEAFF
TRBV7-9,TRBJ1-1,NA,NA,TGTGCCAGCAGCTTTTCGATGAACACTGAAGCTTTCTTT,CASSFSMNTEAFF
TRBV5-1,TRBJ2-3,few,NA,TGCGCCAGCAGCTTGGGGGGACCCCACCCCACGCAGTATTTT,CASSLGGPHPTQYF
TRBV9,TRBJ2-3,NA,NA,TGTGCCAGCAGCGTAGACAGGAGCACAGATACGCAGTATTTT,CASSVDRSTDTQYF
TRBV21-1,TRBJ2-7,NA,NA,TGTGCCATCCTAACGGGAGCTGCCTACGAGCAGTACTTC,CAILTGAAYEQYF
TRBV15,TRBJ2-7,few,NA,TGTGCCACCAGCAGAGATATGAAGGGGGAGCAGTACTTC,CATSRDMKGEQYF
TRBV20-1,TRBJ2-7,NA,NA,TGCAGTGCCCTCTCCGCCCCAGCCTACGAGCAGTACTTC,CSALSAPAYEQYF
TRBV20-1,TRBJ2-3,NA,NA,TGCAGTGCTAGAGATCCCGTCCCCGGTAGCACAGATACGCAGTATTTT,CSARDPVPGSTDTQYF
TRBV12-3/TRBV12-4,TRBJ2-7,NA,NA,TGTGCCAGCAGTTTTAGAGGACATCGCTACGAGCAGTACTTC,CASSFRGHRYEQYF
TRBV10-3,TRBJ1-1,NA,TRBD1,TGTGCCATCACCGGTGACAGGGCCACTGAAGCTTTCTTT,CAITGDRATEAFF
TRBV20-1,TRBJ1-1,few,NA,TGCAGTGCTGGGACGGACAGATACACTGAAGCTTTCTTT,CSAGTDRYTEAFF
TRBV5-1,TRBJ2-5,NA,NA,TGCGCCAGCAGCTTGGAGAGGCAAGAGACCCAGTACTTC,CASSLERQETQYF
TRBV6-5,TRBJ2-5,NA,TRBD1,TGTGCCAGCAGTTACTCAGGGACAGGGGAGGAGACCCAGTACTTC,CASSYSGTGEETQYF
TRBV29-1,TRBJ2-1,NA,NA,TGCAGCGTTTTGGATCCCCAGCGGAGGAACAATGAGCAGTTCTTC,CSVLDPQRRNNEQFF
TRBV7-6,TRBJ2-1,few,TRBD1,TGTGCCAGCAGCTTAGAGGGACAGGAGCAGTTCTTC,CASSLEGQEQFF